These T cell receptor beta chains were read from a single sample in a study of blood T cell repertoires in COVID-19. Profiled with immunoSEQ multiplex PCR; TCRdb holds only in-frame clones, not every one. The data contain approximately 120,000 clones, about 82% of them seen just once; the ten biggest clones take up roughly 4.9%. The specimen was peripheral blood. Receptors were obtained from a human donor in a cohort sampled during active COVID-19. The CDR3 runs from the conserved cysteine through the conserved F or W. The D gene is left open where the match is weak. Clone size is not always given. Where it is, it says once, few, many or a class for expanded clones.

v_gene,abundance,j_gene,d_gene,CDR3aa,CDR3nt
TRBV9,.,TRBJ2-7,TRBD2,CASSLAGGPVYEQYF,TGTGCCAGCAGTCTAGCGGGAGGGCCGGTATACGAGCAGTACTTC
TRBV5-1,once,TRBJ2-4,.,CASSYSGAIAKNIQYF,TGCGCCAGCAGCTATTCAGGGGCTATAGCCAAAAACATTCAGTACTTC
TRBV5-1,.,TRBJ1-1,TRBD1,CASSSLQGAGTEAFF,TGCGCCAGCAGTTCACTCCAGGGGGCCGGAACTGAAGCTTTCTTT
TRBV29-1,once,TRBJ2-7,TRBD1,CSVEGQGAYEQYF,TGCAGCGTGGAGGGACAGGGGGCCTACGAGCAGTACTTC
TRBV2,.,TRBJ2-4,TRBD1,CASSRDRENIQYF,TGTGCCAGCAGTAGGGACAGAGAAAACATTCAGTACTTC
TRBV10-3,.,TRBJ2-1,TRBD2,CAISDSGRASYNEQFF,TGTGCCATCAGTGATAGCGGGAGGGCCTCCTACAATGAGCAGTTCTTC
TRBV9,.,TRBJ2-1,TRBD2,CASSARRLAGGIEQFF,TGTGCCAGCAGCGCCCGAAGACTAGCGGGAGGGATTGAGCAGTTCTTC
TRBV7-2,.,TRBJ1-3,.,CASSLARVSGNTIYF,TGTGCCAGCAGCCTAGCCCGCGTCTCTGGAAACACCATATATTTT
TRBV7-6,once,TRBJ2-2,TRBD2,CASSFSFGLAGTGELFF,TGTGCCAGCAGCTTTAGCTTTGGACTAGCGGGGACCGGGGAGCTGTTTTTT
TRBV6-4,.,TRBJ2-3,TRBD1,CASSASGQGTDTQYF,TGTGCCAGCAGTGCTTCGGGACAGGGTACAGATACGCAGTATTTT
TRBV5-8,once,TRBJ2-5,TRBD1,CASSLGPGTGAASQYF,TGTGCCAGCAGCTTGGGCCCCGGGACAGGTGCGGCGTCCCAGTACTTC
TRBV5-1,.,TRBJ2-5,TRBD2,CASSSPAGGGETQYF,TGCGCCAGCAGCTCCCCAGCGGGAGGCGGGGAGACCCAGTACTTC
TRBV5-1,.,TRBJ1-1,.,CASSLNRQNTEAFF,TGCGCCAGCAGCTTGAACAGGCAGAACACTGAAGCTTTCTTT
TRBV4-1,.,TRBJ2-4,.,CASSLENIQYF,TGCGCCAGCAGCCTGGAGAACATTCAGTACTTC
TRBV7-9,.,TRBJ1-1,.,CASSLGMGGLATEAFF,TGTGCCAGCAGCTTAGGAATGGGGGGATTGGCGACTGAAGCTTTCTTT
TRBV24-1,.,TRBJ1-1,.,CATFATGGRTEAFF,TGTGCCACTTTCGCGACAGGAGGAAGAACTGAAGCTTTCTTT
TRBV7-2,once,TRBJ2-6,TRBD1,CASSLIPTGGAANVLTF,TGTGCCAGCAGCTTAATTCCGACAGGGGGCGCGGCCAACGTCCTGACTTTC
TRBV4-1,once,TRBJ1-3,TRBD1,CASSQDGAGGSGNTIYF,TGCGCCAGCAGCCAAGATGGGGCAGGGGGCTCTGGAAACACCATATATTTT
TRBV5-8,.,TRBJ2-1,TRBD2,CASSDRTSGSYNEQFF,TGTGCCAGCAGCGATAGGACTAGCGGGAGTTACAATGAGCAGTTCTTC
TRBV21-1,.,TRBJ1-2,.,CASSKARGQRDGYTF,TGTGCCAGCAGCAAAGCCCGGGGACAGAGAGATGGCTACACCTTC
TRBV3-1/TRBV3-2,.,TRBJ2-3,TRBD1,CASSHPGQGIDTQYF,TGTGCCAGCAGCCACCCCGGACAGGGAATAGATACGCAGTATTTT
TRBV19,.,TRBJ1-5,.,CASSIDGQQPQHF,TGTGCCAGTAGTATAGATGGACAGCAGCCCCAGCATTTT